These T cell receptor beta chains were read from a single sample in a study of blood T cell repertoires in COVID-19. Here immunoSEQ multiplex PCR was the method, and the copy in TCRdb shows in-frame clones only, minus some. The sample yields roughly 200,000 clones, 88% seen once. The specimen was peripheral blood. The receptor source for this set is a man in his 70s with acute or convalescent COVID-19. Each CDR3 is given with its conserved first and last residue. Each record gives: V gene, clone size, J gene, D gene, CDR3 DNA, CDR3 protein. A D gene is named only where the DNA matches it firmly. Part of the rows lack a size; the others show once, few, many or a class for expanded clones.

TRBV19	NA	TRBJ2-7	NA	TGTGCCAGTAGTGTAGGTAGTTACTACGAGCAGTACTTC	CASSVGSYYEQYF
TRBV3-1/TRBV3-2	NA	TRBJ2-2	NA	TGTGCCAGCAGCCAAGAACAGGGCATTAGGTCCGGGGAGCTGTTTTTT	CASSQEQGIRSGELFF
TRBV5-1	once	TRBJ2-7	NA	TGCGCCAGCAGCGTAACAGGGTTCTACGAGCAGTACTTC	CASSVTGFYEQYF
TRBV28	NA	TRBJ1-1	TRBD1	TGTGCCAGCAGCAGGACAGGGGGCGTCACTGAAGCTTTCTTT	CASSRTGGVTEAFF
TRBV19	few	TRBJ2-2	NA	TGTGCCAGTAGTAGGGCAACCAACACCGGGGAGCTGTTTTTT	CASSRATNTGELFF
TRBV19	few	TRBJ2-6	TRBD1	TGTGCCAGTAGTTCGGGGACAGGGCGAGCTGGGGCCAACGTCCTGACTTTC	CASSSGTGRAGANVLTF
TRBV6-5	NA	TRBJ2-2	NA	TGTGCCAGCCGAGCAGGATCGCACACCGGGGAGCTGTTTTTT	CASRAGSHTGELFF
TRBV27	NA	TRBJ2-7	TRBD1	TGTGCCAGCAGTAACAACAGGGGGCCCTACGAGCAGTACTTC	CASSNNRGPYEQYF
TRBV7-9	NA	TRBJ2-1	NA	TGTGCCAGCATGAAACAGGGTTTCTCCTACAATGAGCAGTTCTTC	CASMKQGFSYNEQFF
TRBV5-4	once	TRBJ2-1	NA	TGTGCCAGCAGTTTAGAACAGGGCCCGTACAATGAGCAGTTCTTC	CASSLEQGPYNEQFF
TRBV21-1	NA	TRBJ1-1	NA	TGTGCCAGCAGCCCAGAGGGACAGATGACATACATGAACACTGAAGCTTTCTTT	CASSPEGQMTYMNTEAFF
TRBV5-6	NA	TRBJ1-6	TRBD1	TGTGCCAGCAGCCGGGACAGGGGACAGAGTTCACCCCTCCACTTT	CASSRDRGQSSPLHF
TRBV4-1	NA	TRBJ2-7	TRBD1	TGCGCCAGCAGCCAACTCACAGGGGCCTCCTACGAGCAGTACTTC	CASSQLTGASYEQYF
TRBV7-3	NA	TRBJ2-7	NA	TGTGCCAGCAGCTTATCCAGATTCTCCTACGAGCAGTACTTC	CASSLSRFSYEQYF
TRBV12-3/TRBV12-4	once	TRBJ2-7	NA	TGTGCCAGCAGTTTAGCACAGTCCTACGAGCAGTACTTC	CASSLAQSYEQYF
TRBV28	NA	TRBJ2-1	NA	TGTGCCAGCAGTTTAGCCCTCAAGAGGAGCTCCTACAATGAGCAGTTCTTC	CASSLALKRSSYNEQFF
TRBV24-1	few	TRBJ2-1	TRBD1	TGTGCCACCAGTGATGACAGGGTGAATGAGCAGTTCTTC	CATSDDRVNEQFF
TRBV21-1	NA	TRBJ1-2	NA	TGTGCCAGCAGCCAAGGGACAGGACAATGCCGAAACTATGGCTACACCTTC	CASSQGTGQCRNYGYTF
TRBV9	NA	TRBJ2-5	TRBD2	TGTGCCAGCAGTCTATCCACTAGCGATCAAGAGACCCAGTACTTC	CASSLSTSDQETQYF
TRBV28	NA	TRBJ2-1	NA	TGTGCCAGCAGTCAGAGGGCACTAGGAAACAATGAGCAGTTCTTC	CASSQRALGNNEQFF
TRBV7-3	NA	TRBJ1-2	NA	TGTGCCAGCAGCTTAGCGGGAACAGATGGCTACACCTTC	CASSLAGTDGYTF
TRBV5-4	NA	TRBJ2-5	NA	TGTGCCACGGGGAGTCAAAACCAAGAGACCCAGTACTTC	CATGSQNQETQYF
TRBV7-2	NA	TRBJ2-7	TRBD2	TGTGCCAGCAGCTTAGATAGCGGGATAATCTACGAGCAGTACTTC	CASSLDSGIIYEQYF
TRBV2	NA	TRBJ1-2	NA	TGTGCCAGCAGTGAACAGGGAAGAAGCGGCTACACCTTC	CASSEQGRSGYTF
TRBV19	NA	TRBJ1-1	TRBD1	TGTGCCAGTAGTGTCGGACAGGGGAACACTGAAGCTTTCTTT	CASSVGQGNTEAFF
TRBV7-2	NA	TRBJ1-1	TRBD1	TGTGCCAGCAGCCTTCCGACAGGGGGGGTGAACACTGAAGCTTTCTTT	CASSLPTGGVNTEAFF
TRBV2	NA	TRBJ1-5	NA	TGTGCCAGCAGTCAGGAGCAGGGGTATCAGCCCCAGCATTTT	CASSQEQGYQPQHF
TRBV7-6	NA	TRBJ2-7	TRBD2	TGTGCCAGCAGCCTCCCGGGAGGGCCAAATACCGCTGGGCAGTACTTC	CASSLPGGPNTAGQYF
TRBV9	NA	TRBJ2-2	TRBD2	TGTGCCAGCAGCGGCAGGACTAGCGGAAACACCGGGGAGCTGTTTTTT	CASSGRTSGNTGELFF
TRBV24-1	NA	TRBJ2-2	TRBD1	TGTGCCACCAGTGATGCCGGGACAGGGGACACCGGGGAGCTGTTTTTT	CATSDAGTGDTGELFF
TRBV29-1	NA	TRBJ2-1	NA	TGCAGCGTTGAGGGGGGACAGCTTTACAATGAGCAGTTCTTC	CSVEGGQLYNEQFF
TRBV6-5	NA	TRBJ1-1	NA	TGTGCCAGCAGTTACTCAGGGGCGGACACTGAAGCTTTCTTT	CASSYSGADTEAFF
TRBV28	NA	TRBJ1-2	NA	TGTGCCAGCAGGACTCTGTCAGAATTTGGCTACACCTTC	CASRTLSEFGYTF
TRBV5-4	NA	TRBJ2-1	NA	TGTGCCAGCAGCTTGGTCCCTTTAAGGGGGAGGGCCAACAATGAGCAGTTCTTC	CASSLVPLRGRANNEQFF
TRBV5-4	NA	TRBJ1-1	TRBD1	TGTGCCAGCAGCTTGAGGGGGCCCTTGAACACTGAAGCTTTCTTT	CASSLRGPLNTEAFF
TRBV5-8	NA	TRBJ1-5	TRBD1	TGTGCCAGCAGCTCAGAACAGGGGGCTAGCAATCAGCCCCAGCATTTT	CASSSEQGASNQPQHF
TRBV7-9	NA	TRBJ1-1	NA	TGTGCCAGCAGCTTCGGCAGGGGTCTTACTATGAACACTGAAGCTTTCTTT	CASSFGRGLTMNTEAFF
TRBV11-2	NA	TRBJ2-2	TRBD2	TGTGCCAGCAGCCTAGGTCTAGCGGGAGGCAGCACCGGGGAGCTGTTTTTT	CASSLGLAGGSTGELFF
TRBV5-4	NA	TRBJ1-1	NA	TGTGCCAGCAGGGGGTCAGGGTATGGCACTGAAGCTTTCTTT	CASRGSGYGTEAFF
TRBV30	few	TRBJ2-7	NA	TGTGCCTGGAGTGTACGGGTCGGCGGGTCCTACGAGCAGTACTTC	CAWSVRVGGSYEQYF
TRBV27	NA	TRBJ1-1	TRBD1	TGTGCCAGCAGTCGACAGGGGGGTATGAACACTGAAGCTTTCTTT	CASSRQGGMNTEAFF
TRBV28	NA	TRBJ2-1	TRBD2	TGTGCCAGCAGTAGGGCGGGAGCATGGAATGAGCAGTTCTTC	CASSRAGAWNEQFF
TRBV27	NA	TRBJ2-7	TRBD1	TGTGCCAGCAGTCCTCACAGGGGTCGGTACGAGCAGTACTTC	CASSPHRGRYEQYF
TRBV28	NA	TRBJ1-5	NA	TGTGCCAGCACCTCCGGTCAGCCCCAGCATTTT	CASTSGQPQHF
TRBV18	NA	TRBJ2-5	NA	TGTGCCAGCTCTCCCCCCATAGAGACCCAGTACTTC	CASSPPIETQYF
TRBV15	NA	TRBJ1-2	NA	TGTGCCACCAGCAGGGAACTCTCTCGACTTGTTGGCTACACCTTC	CATSRELSRLVGYTF
TRBV29-1	NA	TRBJ2-2	NA	TGCAGCGTTGTATCCACCGGGGAGCTGTTTTTT	CSVVSTGELFF
TRBV7-8	once	TRBJ1-3	NA	TGTGCCAGCAGCTTAGCAGGGACAATTGGAAACACCATATATTTT	CASSLAGTIGNTIYF
TRBV6-6	few	TRBJ2-2	TRBD1	TGTGCCAGCAGTTCCACAAGGGGGCGCGTGACCGGGGAGCTGTTTTTT	CASSSTRGRVTGELFF
TRBV7-2	NA	TRBJ2-1	TRBD1	TGTGCCAGCAGCTCTAGTGGGACAGGGAGGGGGCAGTTCTTC	CASSSSGTGRGQFF
TRBV6-5	NA	TRBJ1-1	NA	TGTGCCAGCAGTCTCCGCCCACAAATGAACACTGAAGCTTTCTTT	CASSLRPQMNTEAFF
TRBV18	once	TRBJ1-5	NA	TGTGCCAGCTCATCCTTGACTGTTAGCAATCAGCCCCAGCATTTT	CASSSLTVSNQPQHF
TRBV3-1/TRBV3-2	NA	TRBJ1-1	NA	TGTGCCAGCAGCCAAGCGCAGGGCTCGGAAGCTTTCTTT	CASSQAQGSEAFF
TRBV18	NA	TRBJ1-1	TRBD1	TGTGCCAGCTCACCACGGACAGGGAAGAACACTGAAGCTTTCTTT	CASSPRTGKNTEAFF
TRBV19	NA	TRBJ1-4	NA	TGTGCCAGTAGTATATGGCGGACATCAAACAATGAAAAACTGTTTTTT	CASSIWRTSNNEKLFF
TRBV19	NA	TRBJ1-1	TRBD1	TGTGCCACTCGAGCCCTGGCAGGGGGTGAAGCTTTCTTT	CATRALAGGEAFF
TRBV7-9	NA	TRBJ1-3	TRBD1	TGTGCCAGCAGCTTAGCGATCAACCAGGGGGCCGGGAACACCATATATTTT	CASSLAINQGAGNTIYF